Listed below are T cell receptor beta chains from one sample, sequenced in a study of T cells in localized non-small cell lung cancer. The method was immunoSEQ multiplex PCR; TCRdb's version includes in-frame clones alone and lacks a portion of them. In the table there are roughly 15,000 clones, nearly 90% of which are singletons. Sample: peripheral blood mononuclear cells, taken before any cancer treatment. These receptors all come from a woman between 35 and 70 years old with stage III lung adenocarcinoma. Both conserved end residues are part of each CDR3. The D gene is left open where the match is weak. Some rows have no size entry. The others give once, few or many, or a class for an expanded clone.

clone_size j_call v_call d_call cdr3_length cdr3_aa cdr3_nt
. TRBJ1-1 TRBV30 . 13 CAWRNPSGTEAFF TGTGCCTGGAGGAACCCGTCGGGTACTGAAGCTTTCTTT
once TRBJ2-5 TRBV10-2 . 15 CASKSTEVFIETQYF TGCGCCAGCAAATCGACGGAGGTATTCATAGAGACCCAGTACTTC
. TRBJ1-6 TRBV7-2 . 15 CASSPSYPPRETLHF TGTGCCAGCAGCCCGAGCTATCCTCCCCGAGAGACCCTCCACTTT
. TRBJ2-3 TRBV7-2 TRBD2 17 CASSLGQRGTGSDTQYF TGTGCCAGCAGCTTAGGTCAGCGGGGGACGGGGTCAGATACGCAGTATTTT
. TRBJ2-5 TRBV23-1 . 12 CASSQSSQTSYF TGCGCCAGCAGTCAATCATCACAGACTTCGTACTTC
. TRBJ2-7 TRBV7-2 TRBD1 15 CASSSNPGQSYEQYF TGTGCCAGCAGCTCTAATCCGGGACAGTCCTACGAGCAGTACTTC
. TRBJ1-2 TRBV28 TRBD1 16 CASSFPPGDSNYGYTF TGTGCCAGCAGTTTCCCCCCCGGGGACAGCAACTATGGCTACACCTTC
. TRBJ1-1 TRBV6-1 . 12 CASSESRARAFF TGTGCCAGCAGTGAAAGCAGGGCCCGGGCTTTCTTT
. TRBJ1-6 TRBV4-1 . 18 CASSQVDSRSSYNSPLHF TGCGCCAGCAGCCAAGTGGACAGCCGGAGCTCCTATAATTCACCCCTCCACTTT
. TRBJ1-2 TRBV6-5 . 15 CASSYSAGLNYGYTF TGTGCCAGCAGTTACTCGGCAGGGTTGAACTATGGCTACACCTTC